This record concerns one T cell receptor beta chain sequence. The record originates from a study of blood T cell repertoires in COVID-19. Trimming took 1 base from V and 5 from J, leaving 14 bases between them. Germline CDR1 SGHTA, CDR2 FQGNSA. The CDR3 length is 15 residues. The assay was immunoSEQ multiplex PCR, and TCRdb's table has in-frame clones only and misses some. The table shows some 200,000 clones, with about 81% occurring only once. The genes are TRBV7-2 and TRBJ2-5; D may be TRBD2 (6 bases). The specimen sequenced was peripheral blood. This receptor was obtained from a young man with active or convalescent COVID-19. This chain's CDR3 is CASSLVGGSAETQYF. CDR3 nucleotide sequence: TGTGCCAGCAGCTTAGTTGGGGGGAGCGCGGAGACCCAGTACTTC.